This record concerns one T cell receptor beta chain sequence. The sample comes from a study of shared clonotypes between healthy human individuals. Overall study context: Three CD4 naive, three CD4 memory, two CD8 naive and one CD8 memory plate were used per donor.

Profiled with immunoSEQ multiplex PCR; TCRdb holds only in-frame clones, not every one. The table shows over a million clones, with roughly 98.5% occurring only once. Germline CDR1 reads MDHEN; CDR2 reads SYDVKM. The germline V and J ends were trimmed by 2 bases and 5 bases, with 9 bases remaining between them. This CDR3 is built from 13 residues. Division of CD4+ cells produced a CD45RA+ naive subset and a CD45RA-negative memory subset. This rearrangement joins TRBV28 to TRBJ1-2; TRBD1 is a possible D gene (5 bases). Sequencing was performed on naive CD4+ T cells sorted from blood. As for subset: CD45RA+ positively selected. The clonotype originates from a young man in good health. The CDR3 DNA follows: TGTGCCAGCAGTTTAATTGGGGGTTATGGCTACACCTTC. As protein: CASSLIGGYGYTF.